The 22 T cell receptor beta chains below all came from one sample that was sequenced in a study of cytomegalovirus exposure and HLA in healthy donors (TCRdb year 2017). The library was obtained by the immunoSEQ multiplex PCR assay. A mixture of 60 forward primers for TCR Vbeta segments and 13 reverse primers for TCR Jbeta segments was used in the multiplex PCR. In its TCRdb copy, this immuneACCESS table keeps in-frame sequences only and misses some clones. Where compared with another copy, unresolved V genes explain less than half of these, and the others have no known cause. The sample table shows tens of thousands of clones, and 60% to 85% are seen once. The top ten constitute roughly 1.5% of the sample. The sample consisted of PBMCs. These receptors all come from a man aged 35 to 55 in good health and CMV-seronegative.

The rearrangement joins TRBV19 to TRBJ2-7, with D possibly TRBD2 on 5 matching bases. Germline values: CDR1 LNHDA, CDR2 SQIVND (reference sequence). V lost 5 bases to trimming and J lost 6 bases, with 14 bases between them. There are 13 residues in the CDR3. This chain's CDR3 is CASSLRGYGEQYF. CDR3 nucleotide sequence: TGTGCCAGTAGTCTCCGGGGTTATGGCGAGCAGTACTTC.

The chain employs TRBV14 and TRBJ1-2; D is uncertain. Germline CDR1 and CDR2: SGHDN and FVKESK. Trimming removed 3 bases at V and 2 bases at J, with 10 bases between. This CDR3 has 14 amino acids. The CDR3 DNA sequence: TGTGCCAGCAGCCACCAGACGGGGAACTATGGCTACACCTTC. It is translated as CASSHQTGNYGYTF.

J is TRBJ2-5 and V is TRBV7-3; TRBD2 is a possible D gene (6 bases). The better agreement between TRBJ2-7 and the DNA end casts doubt on the J call. This CDR3 is built from 15 residues. Germline-derived CDR1 and CDR2 are SGHTA and FQGTGA. The CDR3 sequence: CASSSQSGAFYEQYF. As DNA, the CDR3 is TGTGCCAGCAGCTCCCAATCGGGAGCGTTCTACGAGCAGTACTTC.

The V call is TRBV18, the J call TRBJ2-5; maybe TRBD2 (5 bases). This CDR3 contains 13 residues. Trimming took 3 bases from V and 5 from J, leaving 10 bases between them. Germline-derived CDR1 and CDR2 are KGHSH and LQKENI. The CDR3 is CASSPPSIETQYF. The CDR3 nucleotides read TGTGCCAGCTCACCCCCTAGCATTGAGACCCAGTACTTC.

The chain links TRBV5-1 to TRBJ2-1; 9 bases map to TRBD2. Germline V gives CDR1 SGHRS, CDR2 YFSETQ. The CDR3 extends over 16 amino acids. V was pared by 6 bases and J by 4 bases, with 11 bases of the junction left unmatched. This chain's CDR3 is CASKGGGLAGYNEQFF. CDR3 sequence (DNA): TGCGCCAGCAAGGGCGGTGGCCTAGCGGGGTACAATGAGCAGTTCTTC.

The J gene is TRBJ1-1, the V gene TRBV19; D is unresolved. The CDR3 runs 16 residues. Trimming shortened V by 1 base and J by 1 base, and 13 bases separated the two germline ends. The V gene's germline CDR1 is LNHDA and CDR2 SQIVND (reference sequence). CDR3 sequence (DNA): TGTGCCAGTAGTATAGGAGGAGGGATGGCGAACACTGAAGCTTTCTTT. Residues: CASSIGGGMANTEAFF.

This clone was recorded only once. The chain uses TRBV28 and TRBJ1-2; D call uncertain. Per germline, CDR1 MDHEN and CDR2 SYDVKM. The CDR3 consists of 13 residues. The germline V and J ends were trimmed by 6 bases and 5 bases, with 13 bases remaining between them. The CDR3 protein is CASSPDIGYGYTF. The DNA of the CDR3 is TGTGCCAGCAGCCCCGACATTGGGTATGGCTACACCTTC.

This chain uses TRBV7-2 with TRBJ2-3; D is possibly TRBD2 (6 bases). Trimming pared 7 bases from V and 1 base from J, leaving 9 bases between. CDR1 SGHTA and CDR2 FQGNSA come from the germline V gene. The CDR3 has 13 amino acids. In DNA, the CDR3 is TGTGCCAGCACCTCGGGGGGCACAGATACGCAGTATTTT. It specifies CASTSGGTDTQYF.

The chain carries TRBV5-6 and TRBJ1-2, with TRBD1 as a possible D gene (6 bases). V was shortened by 0 bases and J by 4 bases, with 13 bases between the two germline ends. The V gene's germline CDR1 is SGHDT and CDR2 YYEEEE. CDR3 length: 15 residues. The DNA for the CDR3 is TGTGCCAGCAGCTTGGCAGGGCGGGGGCTCTATGGCTACACCTTC. Its translation is CASSLAGRGLYGYTF.

This chain connects TRBV18 to TRBJ2-5; no clear D. V was pared by 3 bases and J by 4 bases, with 6 bases between. Germline V gives CDR1 KGHSH, CDR2 LQKENI. The CDR3 sequence is 12 residues long. This CDR3 reads CASSPRRETQYF. In DNA form, the CDR3 reads TGTGCCAGCTCACCCCGTAGAGAGACCCAGTACTTC.

The chain employs TRBV11-3 and TRBJ2-2, with 11 nucleotides matching TRBD2. This CDR3 has 15 residues. The germline gives CDR1 SGHNT, CDR2 YENEEA. Trimming removed 6 bases from V and 5 bases from J; junction bases left unmatched: 5. The CDR3 is CASSPTSGITGELFF. DNA of the CDR3: TGTGCCAGCAGTCCGACTAGCGGGATTACCGGGGAGCTGTTTTTT.

This clone appeared a single time. V gene TRBV19 combines with J gene TRBJ1-2, with a tentative D call TRBD1 (6 bases). V lost 3 bases and J 7 bases, leaving 9 bases between the germline ends. Germline V gives CDR1 LNHDA, CDR2 SQIVND (reference sequence). This CDR3 is 12 amino acids long. CDR3 protein: CASSIGGLGYTF. The CDR3 DNA reads as TGTGCCAGTAGTATCGGGGGGCTTGGCTACACCTTC.

The chain recombines TRBV4-1 with TRBJ2-1, with D maybe TRBD2 (5 bases). The CDR3 has 15 amino acids. Germline values: CDR1 MGHRA, CDR2 YSYEKL. V shed 0 bases and J shed 5 bases, with 11 bases lying between them. Here the CDR3 DNA reads TGCGCCAGCAGCCAAGATACGGGGAGACACAATGAGCAGTTCTTC. Its translation: CASSQDTGRHNEQFF.

The chain has TRBV19 and TRBJ1-5; D perhaps matches TRBD1 (5 bases). This CDR3 region has 17 residues. CDR1 LNHDA and CDR2 SQIVND come from the germline V gene (reference sequence). The V gene lost 3 bases and the J gene lost 1 base, with 16 bases spanning the gap. This CDR3 is CASSMSVWAGSNQPQHF. The CDR3 DNA reads as TGTGCCAGTAGTATGTCGGTTTGGGCAGGGAGCAATCAGCCCCAGCATTTT.

The CDR3 DNA is TGTGCCAGCACCCTAGGAAACACCATATATTTT. Amino acids: CASTLGNTIYF. This chain joins TRBV6-6 and TRBJ1-3; D call uncertain. Trimming took 7 bases from V and 4 from J, leaving 5 bases between them. CDR1 is MNHNY and CDR2 is SVGAGI in the germline V gene (reference sequence). This CDR3 has 11 amino acids.

This clone was counted once. The chain couples TRBV5-1 to TRBJ1-5; 7 bases map to TRBD1. The germline gives CDR1 SGHRS, CDR2 YFSETQ. J gave up 6 bases and V 2 bases, and 8 bases lay outside the gene matches. The CDR3 covers 15 residues. In nucleotides, the CDR3 is TGCGCCAGCAGCTTCGCTGGACAGGACGGTCAGCCCCAGCATTTT. Protein: CASSFAGQDGQPQHF.

This clone occurred a few times. This chain uses TRBV7-8 with TRBJ1-1; D call uncertain. Germline V gene data show CDR1 as SGHVS and CDR2 as FQNEAQ. The CDR3 is 13 amino acids. Trimming pared 4 bases from V and 1 base from J, leaving 7 bases between. The CDR3 loop is CASSSDSNTEAFF. The CDR3 DNA sequence: TGTGCCAGCAGCTCGGACTCGAACACTGAAGCTTTCTTT.

V usage is TRBV7-9 and J usage is TRBJ2-1; TRBD2 agrees at 8 bases. From germline, CDR1 is SEHNR and CDR2 FQNEAQ (reference sequence). After removal of 2 bases from V and 1 base from J, the junction contained 7 bases not matched to a gene. The CDR3 extends over 17 amino acids. The DNA for the CDR3 is TGTGCCAGCAGCTTACGGAGCGGGAGTCCTTCCTACAATGAGCAGTTCTTC. Encoded protein: CASSLRSGSPSYNEQFF.

J is TRBJ2-2 and V is TRBV18, with 9 bases that match TRBD1. CDR1 and CDR2 (germline): KGHSH, LQKENI. The V gene end was trimmed by 5 bases and the J gene end by 4 bases; junction bases not matched to a gene: 5. This CDR3 has 15 residues. CDR3 residues: CASSTGQGATGELFF. DNA of the CDR3: TGTGCCAGCTCAACGGGACAGGGAGCCACCGGGGAGCTGTTTTTT. Drawing the rest from reference TRBV18 and TRBJ2-2, the complete variable domain is NAGVMQNPRHLVRRRGQEARLRCSPMKGHSHVYWYRQLPEEGLKFMVYLQKENIIDESGMPKERFSAEFPKEGPSILRIQQVVRGDSAAYFCASSTGQGATGELFFGEGSRLTVL.

The chain has TRBV28 and TRBJ2-2; possibly TRBD2 for D (6 bases). CDR1 MDHEN and CDR2 SYDVKM come from the germline V gene. The CDR3 has 13 residues. Trimming removed 5 bases at V and 5 bases at J, with 9 bases between. CDR3 sequence: CASSGTATGELFF. The DNA of the CDR3 is TGTGCCAGCAGTGGGACTGCTACCGGGGAGCTGTTTTTT.

This clone was picked up one time. The CDR3 bases are TGCGCCAGCAGCCGAGGGGGGGCGGGAGCCCAAGAGACCCAGTACTTC. This sequence encodes CASSRGGAGAQETQYF. The chain uses TRBV5-1 and TRBJ2-5; tentative D call: TRBD2 (7 bases). Germline V lookup: CDR1 SGHRS, CDR2 YFSETQ. Trimming took off 4 bases at V and 1 base at J, with 17 bases between the two ends. The CDR3 runs to 16 residues.

V gene TRBV14 combines with J gene TRBJ1-1; no definite D call. CDR3 size: 13 residues. Per the germline V gene, CDR1 is SGHDN and CDR2 is FVKESK. Trimming stripped 4 bases from V and 5 bases from J, with 11 bases between. As DNA, the CDR3 is TGTGCCAGCAGCCTGGTGGGCGGGACTGAAGCTTTCTTT. This gives the protein CASSLVGGTEAFF.